This T cell receptor (beta chain) was captured by sequencing in a study of Graves' ophthalmopathy and Graves' hyperthyroidism (dated by TCRdb to the late 2010s). Some background on the complete study: Peripheral blood was collected at initial diagnosis, prior to any treatment. TCR beta repertoire signatures were used to distinguish Graves' ophthalmopathy from Graves' hyperthyroidism and to predict progression to ophthalmopathy. In total, 135 blood samples were TCR-sequenced: approximately 40 ophthalmopathy, under 85 hyperthyroidism and roughly 17 hyperthyroidism-to-ophthalmopathy patients. To explore V-J signatures distinguishing ophthalmopathy from hyperthyroidism, a discovery set of about a hundred patients (roughly 42 ophthalmopathy, over 55 stable hyperthyroidism) was enrolled. For independent validation, a separate cohort was made up of 18 to 20 hyperthyroidism patients plus 17 patients who later progressed from hyperthyroidism to ophthalmopathy. T-cell repertoires of thyroid tissue and blood were compared in 5 or 6 hyperthyroidism patients. Following sampling, methimazole starting at 30 mg daily was administered to hyperthyroidism patients, and high-dose intravenous methylprednisolone was administered to ophthalmopathy patients. Paper-wide results and their limitations: The 13-signature model separated ophthalmopathy from stable hyperthyroidism with roughly 90% sensitivity and roughly 84% specificity in cross-validation, and 80%/75% in the test set. In validation, the model predicted ophthalmopathy progression with about 71% sensitivity and 72.22% specificity; more than ten predicted patients were CT-confirmed with GO in a median of around 6 months. Among expanded thyroid clonotypes with frequency above 0.001, most also showed up in blood, which suggests that blood repertoires may reflect the thyroid immune response. No statistical method was used to predetermine the sample size, and group allocation was not hidden from the investigators.

The germline V gene (reference sequence) yields DFQATT for CDR1 and SNEGSKA for CDR2. Trimming leaves V shorter by 6 bases and J shorter by 6 bases, with the junction holding 12 bases beyond the gene matches. Reading from cysteine to phenylalanine, the CDR3 counts 15 amino acids. Only CDR3 DNA is held: 45 bases, read in frame from base 1. For repertoire sequencing, the TCR beta CDR3 regions were amplified from RNA transcripts. HTBI primers and the Qiagen OneStep RT-PCR kit were used in a first-round RT-PCR, which was followed by a second-round multiplex PCR, size selection and purification. Sequencing of the libraries was carried out on an Illumina HiSeq2000 in paired-end mode with 100 bp reads. Turning to the authors' computational methods: SOAPnuke was used to process the reads, removing any read that contained adapters or uncalled bases, had a mean Phred below 15, or lacked an exact match to the constant primer or identifier. COPE v1.2.5 was used to merge high-quality paired reads. Unique nucleotide sequences were defined as clonotypes and aligned to IMGT TRB V, D and J references using MiTCR v1.1. Analysis was restricted to V-J combinations with a frequency above 0.0001, which covered about 99% of repertoires. For each V-J combination, a TCR clonal expansion and chaos score was defined as F50 clonal expansion divided by the chaos observed in the TCRdist matrix. Features were reduced by Welch's t-statistics and random forest to about a dozen V-J combinations, which fed a naive Bayes classifier. Thyroid-blood repertoire similarity was quantified with the Morisita-Horn index. TCRdb cleaned the public reads at Q25 with fastp, built clones with MiXCR and kept in-frame beta chains. Identical CDR3 protein sequences are pooled into one entry, listed with their most common genes and DNA. TCRdb, not the original authors, processed these V and J calls. The sample table shows under 350,000 distinct CDR3 sequences, and 15% to 20% are seen once. Of the sample, more than 9% is held by the ten largest clones.

The ophthalmopathy patients had moderately to severely active disease, with a Clinical Activity Score of 3 or higher, a NOSPECS grade of 4 or higher, and a disease duration of less than 3 months. Patients with other autoimmune diseases, uncontrolled infections, pregnancy or lactation were excluded from the study. Clinical symptoms, serum thyroxine, TRAb, thyroid ultrasound and orbital computed tomography were used for diagnosis. Ficoll-Paque density gradient centrifugation was used to isolate PBMCs from under 11 ml of fresh peripheral blood. Trizol reagent was used to extract the total RNA, and its quality was then checked on an Agilent 2100 Bioanalyzer. This clonotype was counted many times. No antigen is known for it. A much larger clone is a single base away; this may be a read error.

This receptor chain uses TRBV20-1 and TRBJ2-7, with 12 bases aligning to TRBD2. This clonotype was sampled from an adult man with Graves' ophthalmopathy. The sequencing input was peripheral blood. For the CDR3, the sequence is CSAFGLAGGTCEQYF. The DNA sequence reads TGCAGTGCATTCGGCCTAGCGGGAGGGACCTGCGAGCAGTACTTC.